This T cell receptor beta chain was profiled in a study of Ad26.COV2.S vaccination and SARS-CoV-2 variants. Study at large: In the COV1001 trial, the donor was in the Ad26.COV2.S arm.

About this clone: Its antigen is unknown.

The treatment was: some 20 received Ad26.COV2.S at low or high dose, single or two shots; about five received placebo; per-sample allocation not given. Each sample was drawn 63 days after the first injection (of vaccine or placebo). Germline V gene sequence: CDR1 GTSNPN, CDR2 SVGIG (reference sequence). There are 14 residues in the CDR3. V was trimmed by 4 bases and J by 8 bases, leaving 18 bases between them. Broader study findings: An underestimation of total T cell responses may have resulted from the TCR breadth and depth analyses. The breadth of spike-specific CD8+ and CD4+ T cell responses after vaccination was reportedly substantial.

The method was immunoSEQ multiplex PCR; TCRdb's version includes in-frame clones alone and lacks a portion of them. The top ten clones hold roughly 13% of a sample with some 480,000 clones, 87% of them seen once. This TCR came from a person aged 18-65 years who received the Ad26.COV2.S COVID-19 vaccine or a placebo. The sample here was peripheral blood, taken in a trial of Ad26.COV2.S vaccine versus placebo. V usage is TRBV30 and J usage is TRBJ2-1, with D perhaps matching TRBD1 (6 bases). The chain's CDR3 is CAWNRDRPGDEQFF. For the CDR3, the DNA is TGTGCCTGGAACCGAGACAGACCAGGGGATGAGCAGTTCTTC. Full variable domain (remainder filled in from reference TRBV30 and TRBJ2-1): SQTIHQWPATLVQPVGSPLSLECTVEGTSNPNLYWYRQAAGRGLQLLFYSVGIGQISSEVPQNLSASRPQDRQFILSSKKLLLSDSGFYLCAWNRDRPGDEQFFGPGTRLTVL.